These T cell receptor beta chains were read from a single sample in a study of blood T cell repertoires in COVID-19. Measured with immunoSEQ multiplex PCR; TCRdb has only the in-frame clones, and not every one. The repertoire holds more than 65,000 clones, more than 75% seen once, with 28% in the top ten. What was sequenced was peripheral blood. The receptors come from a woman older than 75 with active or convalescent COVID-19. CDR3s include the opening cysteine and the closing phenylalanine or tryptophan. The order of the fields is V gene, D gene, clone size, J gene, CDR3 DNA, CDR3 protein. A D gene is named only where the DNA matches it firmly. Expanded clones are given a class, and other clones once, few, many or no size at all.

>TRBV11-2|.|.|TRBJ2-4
TGTGCCAGCAGCTTGTCAGTGAAAAACATTCAGTACTTC
CASSLSVKNIQYF
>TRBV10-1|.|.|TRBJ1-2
TGCGCCAGCAGTGAGTCCCCTACCGGGGGCTACACCTTC
CASSESPTGGYTF
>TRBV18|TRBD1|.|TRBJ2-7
TGTGCCAGCTCTCGAGGACAGGGGAGGTACGAGCAGTACTTC
CASSRGQGRYEQYF
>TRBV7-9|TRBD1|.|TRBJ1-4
TGTGCCAGCAGCCCGATAGGACAGGGAGCAACTAATGAAAAACTGTTTTTT
CASSPIGQGATNEKLFF
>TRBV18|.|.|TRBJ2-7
TGTGCCAGCTCACCCACGGGACTTACTTACGAGCAGTACTTC
CASSPTGLTYEQYF
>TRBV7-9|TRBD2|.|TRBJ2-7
TGTGCCAGCAGCTACGAAGCGGGGGTACTTTTGGGAGAGCAGTACTTC
CASSYEAGVLLGEQYF
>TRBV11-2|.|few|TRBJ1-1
TGTGCCAGCCTACTGGACCGGGAAAACACTGAAGCTTTCTTT
CASLLDRENTEAFF
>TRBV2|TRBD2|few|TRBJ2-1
TGTGCCAGCAGTCGTCAGCGGGGGGGGTCTTACAATGAGCAGTTCTTC
CASSRQRGGSYNEQFF
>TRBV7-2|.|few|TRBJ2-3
TGTGCCAGCAGCTTAGTATCCAGGATCACAGATACGCAGTATTTT
CASSLVSRITDTQYF
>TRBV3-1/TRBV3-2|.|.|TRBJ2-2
TGTGCCAGCAGCCAAGACTCGGGTCCCGGGGAGCTGTTTTTT
CASSQDSGPGELFF
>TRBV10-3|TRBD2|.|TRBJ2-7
TGTGCCATCAGTGAGACTAGCGGGGCTTCCTACGAGCAGTACTTC
CAISETSGASYEQYF
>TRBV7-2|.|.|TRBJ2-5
TGTGCCAGCAGCATACGCCCGGGAGAGACCCAGTACTTC
CASSIRPGETQYF
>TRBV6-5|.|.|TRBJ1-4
TGTGCCAGCAGTTACTTGGGGGCTGGGAATGAAAAACTGTTTTTT
CASSYLGAGNEKLFF
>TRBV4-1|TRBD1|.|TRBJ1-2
TGCGCCAGCAGCTCAGACTTCCCGAGGACAGGGTATAACTATGGCTACACCTTC
CASSSDFPRTGYNYGYTF
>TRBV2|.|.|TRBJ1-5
TGTGCCAGCACCGTCGGGGGAGGGGGTCAGCCCCAGCATTTT
CASTVGGGGQPQHF
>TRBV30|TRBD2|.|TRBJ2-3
TGTGCCTGGAGTGTTGCGGGGGGTCTGACAGATACGCAGTATTTT
CAWSVAGGLTDTQYF
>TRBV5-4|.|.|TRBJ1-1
TGTGCCAGCAGCTTGGACCCGGAAGGGGGAACTGAAGCTTTCTTT
CASSLDPEGGTEAFF
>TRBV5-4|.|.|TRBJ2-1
TGTGCCAGCAGCTTGGCGGGTCCGTCCTACAATGAGCAGTTCTTC
CASSLAGPSYNEQFF
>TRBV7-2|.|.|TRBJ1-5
TGTGCCAGCAGCAAACCGACAGGTAGCAGGGAGCCCCAGCATTTT
CASSKPTGSREPQHF
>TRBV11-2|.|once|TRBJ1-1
TGTGCCAGCAGCTTAGGTGTAGCGAACACTGAAGCTTTCTTT
CASSLGVANTEAFF
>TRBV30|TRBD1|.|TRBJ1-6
TGTGCCTGGAGTGGAGCCACAGGGGCTGGCTCACCCCTCCACTTT
CAWSGATGAGSPLHF
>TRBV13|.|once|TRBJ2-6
TGTGCCAGCAGCTTAGGCGGAACAGTTACATCTGGGGCCAACGTCCTGACTTTC
CASSLGGTVTSGANVLTF